This TCR beta chain was sequenced for a study of T cells in Graves' hyperthyroidism and ophthalmopathy. Study-wide points: A model of 13 V-J pairs discriminated ophthalmopathy from stable hyperthyroidism. Most thyroid clonotypes expanded above 0.001 were also detected in blood.

RNA transcripts served as the template for amplifying TCR beta CDR3 regions. HTBI primers were used for first-round RT-PCR of the TCR CDR3. TCRdb reanalysed the multiplex PCR reads using MiXCR and keeps one entry per CDR3 protein. The sample has a few hundred thousand distinct CDR3 sequences, roughly 50% seen once. Patients aged 18 to 65 had newly diagnosed hyperthyroidism of under 2 months' duration. Clinical symptoms, serum thyroxine, TRAb, thyroid ultrasound and orbital computed tomography informed diagnoses. This clonotype has at least ten counts. No antigen is known for it. J lost 4 bases, V lost 6 bases, and 10 bases had no gene match. This CDR3 has 15 residues. Germline V CDR1 and CDR2: LGHNT, FRNRAP.

V gene TRBV12-5 combines with J gene TRBJ1-2; 8 bases match TRBD1. The TCR comes from a woman between 18 and 30 years old with Graves' hyperthyroidism. Sequencing input: peripheral blood or thyroid tissue (not recorded which). CDR3 in amino acids: CASGQGQGFGYGYTF. The DNA of the CDR3 is TGTGCTAGTGGACAAGGACAGGGATTCGGCTATGGCTACACCTTC. The full variable domain, rest sourced from reference TRBV12-5 and TRBJ1-2, is DARVTQTPRHKVTEMGQEVTMRCQPILGHNTVFWYRQTMMQGLELLAYFRNRAPLDDSGMPKDRFSAEMPDATLATLKIQPSEPRDSAVYFCASGQGQGFGYGYTFGSGTRLTVV.